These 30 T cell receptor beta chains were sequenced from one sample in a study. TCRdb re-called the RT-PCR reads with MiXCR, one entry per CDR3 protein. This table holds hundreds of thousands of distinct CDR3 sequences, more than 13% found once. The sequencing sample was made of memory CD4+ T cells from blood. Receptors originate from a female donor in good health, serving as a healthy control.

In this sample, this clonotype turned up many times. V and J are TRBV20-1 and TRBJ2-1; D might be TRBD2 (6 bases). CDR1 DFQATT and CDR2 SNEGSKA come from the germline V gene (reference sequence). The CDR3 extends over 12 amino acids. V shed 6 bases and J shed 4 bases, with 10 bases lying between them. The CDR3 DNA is TGCAGTGCCCTAGCGCCTTACAATGAGCAGTTCTTC. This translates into CSALAPYNEQFF.

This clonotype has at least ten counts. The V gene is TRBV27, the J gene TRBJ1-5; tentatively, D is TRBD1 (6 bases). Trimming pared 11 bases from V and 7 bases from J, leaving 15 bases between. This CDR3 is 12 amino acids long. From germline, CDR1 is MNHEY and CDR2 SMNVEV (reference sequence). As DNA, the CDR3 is TGTGCCTCGGGAACAGGGTTCCAGCCCCAGCATTTT. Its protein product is CASGTGFQPQHF.

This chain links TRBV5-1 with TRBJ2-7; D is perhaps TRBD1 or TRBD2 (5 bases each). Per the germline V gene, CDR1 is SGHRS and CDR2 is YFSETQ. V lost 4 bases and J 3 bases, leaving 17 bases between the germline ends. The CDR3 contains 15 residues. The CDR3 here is CASSTSSGTFYEQYF. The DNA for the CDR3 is TGCGCCAGCAGCACCTCCTCTGGGACGTTCTACGAGCAGTACTTC.

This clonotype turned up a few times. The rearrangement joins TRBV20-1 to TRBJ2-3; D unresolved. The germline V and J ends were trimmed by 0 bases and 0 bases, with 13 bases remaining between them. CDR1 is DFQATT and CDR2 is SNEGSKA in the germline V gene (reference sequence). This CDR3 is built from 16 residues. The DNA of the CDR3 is TGCAGTGCTAGAGATCTCAGAGTCGCTAGCACAGATACGCAGTATTTT. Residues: CSARDLRVASTDTQYF.

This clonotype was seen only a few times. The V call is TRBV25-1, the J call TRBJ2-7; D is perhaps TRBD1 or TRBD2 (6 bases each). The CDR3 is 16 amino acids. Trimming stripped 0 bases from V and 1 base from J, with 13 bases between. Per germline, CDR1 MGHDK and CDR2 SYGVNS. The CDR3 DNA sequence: TGTGCCAGCAGTGAATATGGAAGGGGGAGGTCCTACGAGCAGTACTTC. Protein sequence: CASSEYGRGRSYEQYF.

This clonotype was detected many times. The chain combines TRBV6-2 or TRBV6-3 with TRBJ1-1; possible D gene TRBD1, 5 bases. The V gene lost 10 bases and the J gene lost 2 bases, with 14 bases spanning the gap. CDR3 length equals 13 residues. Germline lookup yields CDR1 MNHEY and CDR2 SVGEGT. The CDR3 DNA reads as TGTGCCACCCGACAGCCGTATAACACTGAAGCTTTCTTT. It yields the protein CATRQPYNTEAFF.

DNA of the CDR3: TGCGCCAGCAGCCAGGGAGGGAGACAGGGGGCAGGCTCCTACAATGAGCAGTTCTTC. It specifies CASSQGGRQGAGSYNEQFF. This chain connects TRBV4-1 to TRBJ2-1; TRBD1 matches at 10 bases. CDR3 length: 19 amino acids. The J segment lost 0 bases and the V segment lost 3 bases, leaving 11 bases of the junction unmatched. CDR1 MGHRA and CDR2 YSYEKL come from the germline V gene.

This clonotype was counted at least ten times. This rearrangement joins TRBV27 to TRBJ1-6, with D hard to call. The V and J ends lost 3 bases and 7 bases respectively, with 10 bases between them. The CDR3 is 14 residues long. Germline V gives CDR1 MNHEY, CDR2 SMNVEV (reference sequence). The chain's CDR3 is CASSFQRQNSPLHF. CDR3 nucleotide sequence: TGTGCCAGCAGTTTCCAACGGCAAAATTCACCCCTCCACTTT.

The CDR3 is CASSFGGGTSGRNEQFF. CDR3 in DNA: TGTGCCAGCAGTTTTGGGGGGGGGACTAGCGGGAGAAATGAGCAGTTCTTC. The chain is built from TRBV9 and TRBJ2-1, with 14 bases identical to TRBD2. With 5 bases clipped from V and 7 bases from J, the junction kept 11 bases outside the gene matches. The CDR3 runs to 17 residues. Germline values: CDR1 SGDLS, CDR2 YYNGEE.

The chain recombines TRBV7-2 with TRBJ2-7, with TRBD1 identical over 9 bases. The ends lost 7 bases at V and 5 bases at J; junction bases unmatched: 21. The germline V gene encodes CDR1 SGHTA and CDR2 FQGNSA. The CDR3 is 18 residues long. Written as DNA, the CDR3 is TGTGCCAGCACCCACATAACACACCGGACAGGGGATACCCACGAGCAGTACTTC. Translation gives CASTHITHRTGDTHEQYF.

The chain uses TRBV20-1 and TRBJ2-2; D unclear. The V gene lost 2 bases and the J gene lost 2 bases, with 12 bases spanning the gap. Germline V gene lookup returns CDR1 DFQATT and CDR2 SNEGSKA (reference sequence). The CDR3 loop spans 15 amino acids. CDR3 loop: CSARQFGGNTGELFF. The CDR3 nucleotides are TGCAGTGCTAGACAGTTCGGCGGAAACACCGGGGAGCTGTTTTTT.

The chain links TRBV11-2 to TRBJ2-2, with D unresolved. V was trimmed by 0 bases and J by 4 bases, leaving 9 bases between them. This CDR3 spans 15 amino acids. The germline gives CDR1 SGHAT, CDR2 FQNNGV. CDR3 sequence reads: CASSLESAPTGELFF. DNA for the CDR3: TGTGCCAGCAGCTTAGAAAGCGCCCCCACCGGGGAGCTGTTTTTT.

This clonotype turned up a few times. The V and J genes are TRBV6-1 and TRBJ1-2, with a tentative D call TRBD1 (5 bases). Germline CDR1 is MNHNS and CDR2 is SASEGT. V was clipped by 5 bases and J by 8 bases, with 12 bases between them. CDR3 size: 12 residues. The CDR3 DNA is TGTGCCAGCAGTCGGGACGCTCGCGGCTACACCTTC. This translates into CASSRDARGYTF.

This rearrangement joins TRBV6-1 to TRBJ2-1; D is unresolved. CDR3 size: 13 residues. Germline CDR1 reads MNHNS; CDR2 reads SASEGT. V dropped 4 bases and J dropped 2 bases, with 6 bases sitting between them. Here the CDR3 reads CASSAQAYNEQFF. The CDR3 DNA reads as TGTGCCAGCAGTGCCCAGGCCTACAATGAGCAGTTCTTC.

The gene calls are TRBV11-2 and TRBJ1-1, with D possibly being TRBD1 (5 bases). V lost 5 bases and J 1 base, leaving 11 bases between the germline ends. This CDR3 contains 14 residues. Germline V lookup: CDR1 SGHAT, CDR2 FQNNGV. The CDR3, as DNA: TGTGCCAGCAGCCGGGGGAGTCGGAACACTGAAGCTTTCTTT. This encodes CASSRGSRNTEAFF.

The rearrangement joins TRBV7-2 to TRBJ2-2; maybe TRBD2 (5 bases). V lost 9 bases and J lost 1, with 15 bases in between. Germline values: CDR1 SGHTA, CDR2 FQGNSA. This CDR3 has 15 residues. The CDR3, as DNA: TGTGCCAGGAATCCGGGGAAAGTGAACACCGGGGAGCTGTTTTTT. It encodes CARNPGKVNTGELFF.

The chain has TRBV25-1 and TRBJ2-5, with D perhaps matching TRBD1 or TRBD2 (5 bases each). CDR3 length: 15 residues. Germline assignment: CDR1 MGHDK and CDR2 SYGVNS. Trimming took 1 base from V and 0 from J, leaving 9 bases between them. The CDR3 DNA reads TGTGCCAGCAGTGAATTTGGGACGGACCAAGAGACCCAGTACTTC. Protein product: CASSEFGTDQETQYF. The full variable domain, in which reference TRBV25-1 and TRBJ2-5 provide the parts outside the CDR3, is EADIYQTPRYLVIGTGKKITLECSQTMGHDKMYWYQQDPGMELHLIHYSYGVNSTEKGDLSSESTVSRIRTEHFPLTLESARPSHTSQYLCASSEFGTDQETQYFGPGTRLLVL.

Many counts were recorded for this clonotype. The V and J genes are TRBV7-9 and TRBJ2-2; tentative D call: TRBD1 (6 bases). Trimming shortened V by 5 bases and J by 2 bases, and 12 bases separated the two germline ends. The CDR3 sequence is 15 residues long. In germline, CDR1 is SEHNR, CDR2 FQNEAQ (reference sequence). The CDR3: CASSQRGGNTGELFF. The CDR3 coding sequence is TGTGCCAGCAGCCAGAGAGGGGGTAACACCGGGGAGCTGTTTTTT.

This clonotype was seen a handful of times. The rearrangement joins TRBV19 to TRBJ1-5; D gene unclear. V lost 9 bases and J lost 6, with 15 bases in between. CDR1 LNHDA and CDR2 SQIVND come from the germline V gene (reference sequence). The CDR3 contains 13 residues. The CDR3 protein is CASTIGVGQPQHF. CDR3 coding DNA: TGTGCCAGCACCATCGGGGTGGGTCAGCCCCAGCATTTT.

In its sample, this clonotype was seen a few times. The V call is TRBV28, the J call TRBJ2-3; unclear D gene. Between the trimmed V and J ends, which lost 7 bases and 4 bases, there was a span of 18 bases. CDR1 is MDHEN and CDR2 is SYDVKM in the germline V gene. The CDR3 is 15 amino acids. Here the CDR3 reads CASKVGEVGSDTQYF. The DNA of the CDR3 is TGTGCCAGCAAGGTGGGCGAAGTTGGTTCAGATACGCAGTATTTT. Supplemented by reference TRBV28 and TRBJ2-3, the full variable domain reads DVKVTQSSRYLVKRTGEKVFLECVQDMDHENMFWYRQDPGLGLRLIYFSYDVKMKEKGDIPEGYSVSREKKERFSLILESASTNQTSMYLCASKVGEVGSDTQYFGPGTRLTVL.

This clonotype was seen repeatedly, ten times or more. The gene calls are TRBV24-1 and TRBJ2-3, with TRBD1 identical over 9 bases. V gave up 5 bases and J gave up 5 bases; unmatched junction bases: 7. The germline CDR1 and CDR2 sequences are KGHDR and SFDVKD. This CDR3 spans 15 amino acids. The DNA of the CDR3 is TGTGCCACCAGTGTTTCCGGGACAGGGAAAGATACGCAGTATTTT. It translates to CATSVSGTGKDTQYF.

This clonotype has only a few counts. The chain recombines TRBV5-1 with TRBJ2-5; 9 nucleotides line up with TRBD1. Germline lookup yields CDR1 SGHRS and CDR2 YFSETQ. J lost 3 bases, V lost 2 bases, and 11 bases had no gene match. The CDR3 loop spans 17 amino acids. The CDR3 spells CASSFAWTGDGKETQYF. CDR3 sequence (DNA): TGCGCCAGCAGCTTTGCTTGGACAGGGGATGGGAAAGAGACCCAGTACTTC.

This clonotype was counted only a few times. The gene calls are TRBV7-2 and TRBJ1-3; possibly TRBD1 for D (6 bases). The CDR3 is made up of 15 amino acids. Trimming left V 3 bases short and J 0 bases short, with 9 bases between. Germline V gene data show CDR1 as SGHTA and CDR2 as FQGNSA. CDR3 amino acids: CASSLGQASGNTIYF. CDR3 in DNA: TGTGCCAGCAGCTTGGGACAAGCCTCTGGAAACACCATATATTTT.

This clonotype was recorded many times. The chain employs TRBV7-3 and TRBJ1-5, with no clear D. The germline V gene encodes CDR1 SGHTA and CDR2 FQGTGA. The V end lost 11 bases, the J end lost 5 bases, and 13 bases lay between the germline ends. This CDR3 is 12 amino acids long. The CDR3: CAYATSDQPQHF. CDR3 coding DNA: TGTGCCTACGCGACATCTGATCAGCCCCAGCATTTT.

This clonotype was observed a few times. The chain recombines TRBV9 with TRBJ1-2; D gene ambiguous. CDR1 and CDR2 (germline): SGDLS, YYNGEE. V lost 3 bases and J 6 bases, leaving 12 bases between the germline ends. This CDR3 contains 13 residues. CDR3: CASSASFGDGYTF. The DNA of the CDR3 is TGTGCCAGCAGCGCATCCTTTGGCGATGGCTACACCTTC.

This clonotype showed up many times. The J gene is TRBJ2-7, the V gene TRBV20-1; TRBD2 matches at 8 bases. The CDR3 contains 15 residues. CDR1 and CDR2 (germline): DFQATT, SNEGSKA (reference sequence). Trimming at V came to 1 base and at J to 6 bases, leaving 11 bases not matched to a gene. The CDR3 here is CSARGSGIIISEQYF. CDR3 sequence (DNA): TGCAGTGCTAGAGGTAGCGGGATCATCATCAGCGAGCAGTACTTC.

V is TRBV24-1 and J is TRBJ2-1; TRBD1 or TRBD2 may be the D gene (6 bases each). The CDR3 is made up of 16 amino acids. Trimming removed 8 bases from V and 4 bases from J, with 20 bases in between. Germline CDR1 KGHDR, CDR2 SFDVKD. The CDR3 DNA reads TGTGCCACCAAGGGGGGTTCTGCCCCAAATTACAATGAGCAGTTCTTC. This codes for CATKGGSAPNYNEQFF.

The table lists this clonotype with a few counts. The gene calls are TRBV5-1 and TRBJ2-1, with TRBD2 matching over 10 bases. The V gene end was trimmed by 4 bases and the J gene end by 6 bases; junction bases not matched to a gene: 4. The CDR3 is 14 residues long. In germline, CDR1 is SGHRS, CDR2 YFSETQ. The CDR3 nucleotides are TGCGCCAGCAGCAGGACTAGCGGCGGCAATGAGCAGTTCTTC. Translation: CASSRTSGGNEQFF.

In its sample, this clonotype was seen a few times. The CDR3 region is CASTKTGDGYGYTF. For the CDR3, the DNA is TGTGCCAGCACCAAGACAGGGGATGGCTATGGCTACACCTTC. The chain employs TRBV6-6 and TRBJ1-2, with 8 bases lining up with TRBD1. Per germline, CDR1 MNHNY and CDR2 SVGAGI (reference sequence). V trimming: 7 bases; J trimming: 4 bases; junction bases outside the gene matches: 8. This CDR3 is built from 14 residues.

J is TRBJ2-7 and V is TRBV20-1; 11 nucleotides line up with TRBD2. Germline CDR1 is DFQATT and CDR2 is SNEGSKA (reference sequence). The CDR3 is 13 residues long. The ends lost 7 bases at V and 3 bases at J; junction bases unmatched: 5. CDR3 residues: CSGGTSGRYEQYF. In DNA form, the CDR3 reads TGCAGTGGCGGGACTAGCGGTCGCTACGAGCAGTACTTC.